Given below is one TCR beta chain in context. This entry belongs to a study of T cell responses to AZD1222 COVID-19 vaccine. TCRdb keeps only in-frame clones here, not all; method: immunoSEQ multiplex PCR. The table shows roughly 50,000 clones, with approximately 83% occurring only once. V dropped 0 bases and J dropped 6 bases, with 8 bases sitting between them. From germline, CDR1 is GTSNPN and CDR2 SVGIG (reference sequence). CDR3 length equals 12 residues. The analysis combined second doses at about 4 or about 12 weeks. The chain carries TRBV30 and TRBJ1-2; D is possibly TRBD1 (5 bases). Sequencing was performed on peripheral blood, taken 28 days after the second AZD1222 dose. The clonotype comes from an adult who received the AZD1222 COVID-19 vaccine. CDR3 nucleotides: TGTGCCTGGAGTGTACTGGACAATGGCTACACCTTC. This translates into CAWSVLDNGYTF.